The clone carrying this T cell receptor (beta chain) was seen ten or more times. The antigen is unknown. CDR3 length equals 13 residues. Unmatched junction bases numbered 7, after V lost 5 bases and J lost 10 bases. Germline CDR1 is LNHDA and CDR2 is SQIVND (reference sequence). Under the authors' procedure: Between-group CDR3 differences, defined by clinicopathological status, yielded a distant-metastasis classifier for papillary thyroid cancer. TCRdb used MiXCR to call clones anew from the PCR reads. TCRdb, not the original authors, processed these V and J calls. The profile shows more than 20,000 clones, around a fifth of them singletons. This entry belongs to a study of metastatic and nonmetastatic thyroid tumors. Study-wide context: Repertoire comparison spanned blood and tumor or nodule tissue of malignant and benign thyroid patients.

Points from the study as a whole: Significantly greater TCR beta diversity was reportedly found in malignant thyroid tumors than in benign nodules (in blood and tumor).

Before thyroid surgery, none of the patients had received any treatment. The sequence came from a female donor with papillary thyroid cancer or a benign thyroid nodule (not recorded which). Some clones in this sample may be carry-over from other donors' samples. The J gene is TRBJ2-1, the V gene TRBV19, with 8 bases identical to TRBD2. Specimen: tumor tissue. CDR3 sequence reads: CASSSERLAEQFF. The CDR3 bases are TGTGCCAGTAGTTCAGAAAGACTAGCGGAGCAGTTCTTC.